Reported below is one T cell receptor beta chain. Its cognate antigen is unknown. This CDR3 is built from 15 residues. Trimming removed 1 base from V and 6 bases from J; junction bases left unmatched: 6. From germline, CDR1 is SGHTA and CDR2 FQGNSA. This sample is drawn from a study of CD8+CD57+ T cells in acquired aplastic anemia. Across the whole study: CD4+ and CD8+ cells, once sorted, gave DNA averaging roughly 3.4 ug.

Study-wide findings and caveats: The study found no significant CD8+ Simpson's diversity difference between patients and controls. The same twenty-nine CD8+ CDR3 sequences occurred in patients and in controls.

Individuals selected for sequencing had exhibited CD8+CD57+ cell expansion on flow cytometry. Blood came from patients not yet given any therapy. Researchers used genomic DNA as the template to profile TCR beta VDJ and CDR3. TCRdb reprocessed the reads with MiXCR, giving one entry per CDR3 protein. The table lists under 200,000 distinct CDR3 sequences, around half of them singletons. The chain couples TRBV7-2 to TRBJ2-7; TRBD2 matches 10 bases. The TCR sequence derives from a human donor with aplastic anemia. Specimen: sorted CD4+, CD8+, or CD8+CD57+ T cells (not recorded which) from PBMCs. In nucleotides, the CDR3 is TGTGCCAGCAGCTTAGTACCCCTAGCGGGAGCCGAGCAGTACTTC. This sequence encodes CASSLVPLAGAEQYF.